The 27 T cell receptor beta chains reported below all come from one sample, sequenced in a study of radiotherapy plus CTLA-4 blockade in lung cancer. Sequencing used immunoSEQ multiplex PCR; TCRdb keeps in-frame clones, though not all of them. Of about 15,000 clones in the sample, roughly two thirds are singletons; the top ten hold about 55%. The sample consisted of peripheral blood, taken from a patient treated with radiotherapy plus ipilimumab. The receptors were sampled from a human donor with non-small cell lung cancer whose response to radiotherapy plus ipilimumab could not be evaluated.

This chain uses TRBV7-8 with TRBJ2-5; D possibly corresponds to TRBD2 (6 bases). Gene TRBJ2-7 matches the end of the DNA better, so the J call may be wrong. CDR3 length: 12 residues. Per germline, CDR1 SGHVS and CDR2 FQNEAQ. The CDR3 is CASSLPEGEQYF. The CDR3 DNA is TGTGCCAGCAGCTTACCGGAGGGCGAGCAGTACTTC.

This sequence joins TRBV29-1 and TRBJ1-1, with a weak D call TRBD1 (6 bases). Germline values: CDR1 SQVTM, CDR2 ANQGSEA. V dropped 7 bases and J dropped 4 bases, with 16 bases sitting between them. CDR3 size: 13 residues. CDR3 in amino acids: CSGGDRTSTEAFF. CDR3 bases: TGCAGCGGGGGAGACAGGACGAGCACTGAAGCTTTCTTT.

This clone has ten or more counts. The CDR3 spells CAGKAEPNTEAFF. Written as DNA, the CDR3 is TGTGCAGGTAAGGCGGAGCCGAACACTGAAGCTTTCTTT. The V call is TRBV7-3, the J call TRBJ1-1, with D unclear. This CDR3 has 13 residues. The germline gives CDR1 SGHTA, CDR2 FQGTGA.

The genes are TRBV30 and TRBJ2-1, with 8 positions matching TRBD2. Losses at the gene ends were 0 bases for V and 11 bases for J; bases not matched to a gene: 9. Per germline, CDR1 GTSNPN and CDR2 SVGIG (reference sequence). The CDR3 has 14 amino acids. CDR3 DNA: TGTGCCTGGAGTGTACAGGGTAGCGGGGTAAAGCAGTTCTTC. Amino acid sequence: CAWSVQGSGVKQFF. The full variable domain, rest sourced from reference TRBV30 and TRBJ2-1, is SQTIHQWPATLVQPVGSPLSLECTVEGTSNPNLYWYRQAAGRGLQLLFYSVGIGQISSEVPQNLSASRPQDRQFILSSKKLLLSDSGFYLCAWSVQGSGVKQFFGPGTRLTVL.

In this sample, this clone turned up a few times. CDR3 sequence (DNA): TGCGCCAGCAGCCAACGGACAGGGGGTAGAGCTGTAAACACCATATATTTT. Its protein is CASSQRTGGRAVNTIYF. The genes are TRBV4-3 and TRBJ1-3, with 10 bases fitting TRBD1. Germline loops: CDR1 LGHNA, CDR2 YSLEER. The J segment lost 6 bases and the V segment lost 2 bases, leaving 10 bases of the junction unmatched. The CDR3 is 17 residues long.

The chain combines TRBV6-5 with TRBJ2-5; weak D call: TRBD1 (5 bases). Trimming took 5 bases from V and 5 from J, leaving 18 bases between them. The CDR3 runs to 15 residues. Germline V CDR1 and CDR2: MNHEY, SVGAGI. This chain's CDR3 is CASSQTAGAGETQYF. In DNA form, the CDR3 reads TGTGCCAGCAGTCAGACAGCAGGTGCCGGTGAGACCCAGTACTTC.

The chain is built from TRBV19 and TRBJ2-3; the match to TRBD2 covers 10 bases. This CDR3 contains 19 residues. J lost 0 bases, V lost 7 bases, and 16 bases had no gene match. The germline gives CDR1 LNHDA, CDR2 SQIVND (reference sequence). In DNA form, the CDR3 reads TGTGCCAGTACTTCTCTAGCGGGAGAGCCCGGTGTTAGCACAGATACGCAGTATTTT. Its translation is CASTSLAGEPGVSTDTQYF.

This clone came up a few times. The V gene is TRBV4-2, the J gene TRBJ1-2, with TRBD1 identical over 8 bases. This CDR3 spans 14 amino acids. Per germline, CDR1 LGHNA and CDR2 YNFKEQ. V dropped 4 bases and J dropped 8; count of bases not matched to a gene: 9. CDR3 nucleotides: TGTGCCAGCAGCCTGGAGACAGGGGTAATGGGCTACACCTTC. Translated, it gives CASSLETGVMGYTF.

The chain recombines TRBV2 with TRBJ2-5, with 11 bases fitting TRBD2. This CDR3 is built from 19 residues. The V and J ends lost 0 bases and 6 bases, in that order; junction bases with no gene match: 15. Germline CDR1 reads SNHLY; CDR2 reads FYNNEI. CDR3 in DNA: TGTGCCAGCAGTGAAGCGCTGAAGGGTAATAGCGGGGGGGCGAAGACCCAGTACTTC. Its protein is CASSEALKGNSGGAKTQYF. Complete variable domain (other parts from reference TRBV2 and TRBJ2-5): EPEVTQTPSHQVTQMGQEVILRCVPISNHLYFYWYRQILGQKVEFLVSFYNNEISEKSEIFDDQFSVERPDGSNFTLKIRSTKLEDSAMYFCASSEALKGNSGGAKTQYFGPGTRLLVL.

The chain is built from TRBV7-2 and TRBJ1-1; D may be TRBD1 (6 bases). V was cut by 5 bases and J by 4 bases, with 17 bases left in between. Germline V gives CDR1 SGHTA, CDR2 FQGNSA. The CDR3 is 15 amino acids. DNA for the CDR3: TGTGCCAGCAGCCTATCGAGGGACACTGCCACTGAAGCTTTCTTT. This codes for CASSLSRDTATEAFF. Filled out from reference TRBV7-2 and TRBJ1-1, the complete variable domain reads GAGVSQSPSNKVTEKGKDVELRCDPISGHTALYWYRQSLGQGLEFLIYFQGNSAPDKSGLPSDRFSAERTGGSVSTLTIQRTQQEDSAVYLCASSLSRDTATEAFFGQGTRLTVV.

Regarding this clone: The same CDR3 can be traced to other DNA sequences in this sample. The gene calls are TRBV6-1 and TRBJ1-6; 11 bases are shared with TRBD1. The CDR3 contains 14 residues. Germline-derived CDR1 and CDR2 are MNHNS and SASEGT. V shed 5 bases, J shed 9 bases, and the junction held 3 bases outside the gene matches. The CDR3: CASSSDRGLSPLHF. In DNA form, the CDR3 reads TGTGCCAGCAGTTCGGACAGGGGGCTTTCACCCCTCCACTTT.

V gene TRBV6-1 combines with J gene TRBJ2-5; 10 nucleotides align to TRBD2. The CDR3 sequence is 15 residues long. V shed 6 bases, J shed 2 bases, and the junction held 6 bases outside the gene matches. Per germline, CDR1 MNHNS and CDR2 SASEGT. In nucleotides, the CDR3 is TGTGCCAGCAGCTTTAGCGGGGGGAAACAAGAGACCCAGTACTTC. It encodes CASSFSGGKQETQYF.

Written as DNA, the CDR3 is TGTGCCAGCAGTGACGGGACACGGGCGAGATCTGAAGCTTTCTTT. As protein: CASSDGTRARSEAFF. This sequence joins TRBV6-1 and TRBJ1-1; the D gene is possibly TRBD1 (6 bases). Looked up from germline, CDR1 is MNHNS and CDR2 is SASEGT. The V and J ends lost 3 bases and 6 bases respectively, with 17 bases between them. This CDR3 spans 15 amino acids.

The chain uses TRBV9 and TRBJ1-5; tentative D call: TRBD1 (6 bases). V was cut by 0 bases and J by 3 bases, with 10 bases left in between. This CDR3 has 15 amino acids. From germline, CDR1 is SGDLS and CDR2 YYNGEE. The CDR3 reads CASSVGAGANQPQHF. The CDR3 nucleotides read TGTGCCAGCAGCGTAGGAGCGGGGGCCAATCAGCCCCAGCATTTT.

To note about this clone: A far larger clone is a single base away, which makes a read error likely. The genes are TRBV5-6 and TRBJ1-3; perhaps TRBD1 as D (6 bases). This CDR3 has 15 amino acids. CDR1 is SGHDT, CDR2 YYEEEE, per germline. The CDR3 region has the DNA TGTGCCTGCAGCTTGAGGGGGGGCTCTGGAAACACCATATATTTT. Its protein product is CACSLRGGSGNTIYF.

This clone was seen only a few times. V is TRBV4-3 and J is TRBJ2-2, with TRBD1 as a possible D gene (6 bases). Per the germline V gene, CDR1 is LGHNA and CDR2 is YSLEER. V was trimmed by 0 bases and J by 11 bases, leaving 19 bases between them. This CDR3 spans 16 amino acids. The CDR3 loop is CASSQDLLTGFGELFF. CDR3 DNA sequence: TGCGCCAGCAGCCAAGATCTTCTAACAGGGTTCGGCGAGCTGTTTTTT.

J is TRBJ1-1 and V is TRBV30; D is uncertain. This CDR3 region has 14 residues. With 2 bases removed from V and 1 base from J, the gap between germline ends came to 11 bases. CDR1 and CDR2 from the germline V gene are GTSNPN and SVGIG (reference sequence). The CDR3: CAWSSRHQNTEAFF. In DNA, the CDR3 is TGTGCCTGGAGTAGCCGACACCAGAACACTGAAGCTTTCTTT.

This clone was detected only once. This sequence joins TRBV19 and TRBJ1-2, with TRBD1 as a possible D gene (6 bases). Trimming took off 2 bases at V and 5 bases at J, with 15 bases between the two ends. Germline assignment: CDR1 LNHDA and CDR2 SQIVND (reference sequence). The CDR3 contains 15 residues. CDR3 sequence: CASSISETGKYGYTF. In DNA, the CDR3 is TGTGCCAGTAGTATAAGCGAAACAGGGAAGTATGGCTACACCTTC.

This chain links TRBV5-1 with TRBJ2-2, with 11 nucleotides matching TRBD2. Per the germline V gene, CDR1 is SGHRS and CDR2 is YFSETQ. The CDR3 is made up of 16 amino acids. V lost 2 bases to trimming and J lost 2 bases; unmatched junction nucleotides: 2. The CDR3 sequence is CASSLLAGDNTGELFF. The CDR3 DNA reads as TGCGCCAGCAGCTTACTAGCGGGGGATAACACCGGGGAGCTGTTTTTT.

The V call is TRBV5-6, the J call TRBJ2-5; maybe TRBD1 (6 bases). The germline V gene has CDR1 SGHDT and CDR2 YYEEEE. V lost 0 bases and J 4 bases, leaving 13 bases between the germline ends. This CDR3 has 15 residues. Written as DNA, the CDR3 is TGTGCCAGCAGCTTGGCCCCGGGACAATCAGAGACCCAGTACTTC. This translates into CASSLAPGQSETQYF. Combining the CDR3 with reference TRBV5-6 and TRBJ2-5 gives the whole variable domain DAGVTQSPTHLIKTRGQQVTLRCSPKSGHDTVSWYQQALGQGPQFIFQYYEEEERQRGNFPDRFSGHQFPNYSSELNVNALLLGDSALYLCASSLAPGQSETQYFGPGTRLLVL.

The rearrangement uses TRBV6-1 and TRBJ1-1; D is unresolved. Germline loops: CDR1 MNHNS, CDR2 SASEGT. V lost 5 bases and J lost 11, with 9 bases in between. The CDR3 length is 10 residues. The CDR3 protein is CASSSGNAFF. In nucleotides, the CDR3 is TGTGCCAGCAGTTCCGGGAACGCTTTCTTT.

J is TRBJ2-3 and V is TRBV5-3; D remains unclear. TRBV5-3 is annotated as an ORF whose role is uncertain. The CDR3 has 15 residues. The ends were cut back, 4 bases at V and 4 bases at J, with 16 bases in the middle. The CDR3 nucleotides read TGTGCCAGAAGCCCCCCCCGTAGAAGCGCAGATACGCAGTATTTT. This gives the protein CARSPPRRSADTQYF.

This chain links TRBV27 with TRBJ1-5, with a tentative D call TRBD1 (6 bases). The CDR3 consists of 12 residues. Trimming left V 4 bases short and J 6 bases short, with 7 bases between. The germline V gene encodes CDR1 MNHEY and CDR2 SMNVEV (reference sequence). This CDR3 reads CASSSQGQPQHF. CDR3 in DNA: TGTGCCAGCAGTTCACAGGGTCAGCCCCAGCATTTT.

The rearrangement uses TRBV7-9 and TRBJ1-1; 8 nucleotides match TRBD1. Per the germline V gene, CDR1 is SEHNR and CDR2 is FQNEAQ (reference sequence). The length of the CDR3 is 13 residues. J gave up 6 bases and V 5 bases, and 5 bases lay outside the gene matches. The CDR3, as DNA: TGTGCCAGCAGCCGGGGGACAGGCCCTGAAGCTTTCTTT. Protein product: CASSRGTGPEAFF. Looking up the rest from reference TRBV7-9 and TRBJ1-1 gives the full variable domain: DTGVSQNPRHKITKRGQNVTFRCDPISEHNRLYWYRQTLGQGPEFLTYFQNEAQLEKSRLLSDRFSAERPKGSFSTLEIQRTEQGDSAMYLCASSRGTGPEAFFGQGTRLTVV.

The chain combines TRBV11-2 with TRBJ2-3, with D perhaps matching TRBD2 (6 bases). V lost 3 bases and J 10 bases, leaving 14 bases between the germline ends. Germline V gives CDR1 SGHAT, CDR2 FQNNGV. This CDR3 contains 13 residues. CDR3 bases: TGTGCCAGCAGCTTGATGGGGGGTAGCGCGCAGTATTTT. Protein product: CASSLMGGSAQYF.

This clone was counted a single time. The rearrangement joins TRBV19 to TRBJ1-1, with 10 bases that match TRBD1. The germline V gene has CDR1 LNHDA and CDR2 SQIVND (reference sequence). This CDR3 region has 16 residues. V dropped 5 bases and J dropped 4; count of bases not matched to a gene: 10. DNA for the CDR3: TGTGCCAGTAGTTCCCGGGGGACAGGGGTGGGCACTGAAGCTTTCTTT. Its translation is CASSSRGTGVGTEAFF.

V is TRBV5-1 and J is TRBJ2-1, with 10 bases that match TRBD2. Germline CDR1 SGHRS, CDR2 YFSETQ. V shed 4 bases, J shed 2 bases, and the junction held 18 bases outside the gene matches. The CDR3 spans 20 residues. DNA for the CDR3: TGCGCCAGCAGCCCGACAGGGACGAAAGCGGGGGGGCCGACCTACAATGAGCAGTTCTTC. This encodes CASSPTGTKAGGPTYNEQFF.